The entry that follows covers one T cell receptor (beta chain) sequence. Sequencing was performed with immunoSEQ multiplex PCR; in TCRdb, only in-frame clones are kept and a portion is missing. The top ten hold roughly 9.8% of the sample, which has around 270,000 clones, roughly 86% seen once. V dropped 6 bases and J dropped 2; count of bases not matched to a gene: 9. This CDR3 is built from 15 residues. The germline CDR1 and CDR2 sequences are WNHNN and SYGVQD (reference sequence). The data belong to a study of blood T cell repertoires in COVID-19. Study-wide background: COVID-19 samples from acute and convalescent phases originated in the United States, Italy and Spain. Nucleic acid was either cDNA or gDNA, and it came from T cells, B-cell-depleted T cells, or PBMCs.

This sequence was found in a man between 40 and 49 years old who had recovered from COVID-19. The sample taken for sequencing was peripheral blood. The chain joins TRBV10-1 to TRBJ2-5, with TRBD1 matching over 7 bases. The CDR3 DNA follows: TGCGCCAGCAGCGATCGGGACAGCCAACAAGAGACCCAGTACTTC. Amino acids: CASSDRDSQQETQYF.